Each of the 12 T cell receptor beta chains below was sequenced from the same sample in a study of metastatic and nonmetastatic thyroid tumors. Treatment of any kind had been given to no patient before thyroid surgery. Using MiXCR, TCRdb re-called clones from the PCR reads. The sample holds around 45,000 clones, less than 3.5% seen once. Input material: blood. These receptors all come from a female donor with papillary thyroid cancer or a benign thyroid nodule (not recorded which). Some clones in this sample may be carry-over from other donors' samples.

The V gene is TRBV5-5, the J gene TRBJ2-7, with D possibly matching TRBD1 (5 bases). The ends were cut back, 5 bases at V and 4 bases at J, with 10 bases in the middle. The CDR3 extends over 12 amino acids. Germline CDR1 is SGHKS and CDR2 is YYEKEE (reference sequence). This CDR3 reads CASSTGSYEQYF. As DNA, the CDR3 is TGTGCCAGCAGTACAGGTTCTTACGAGCAGTACTTC.

This clone is deemed medium-sized. The CDR3 region has the DNA TGCAGTGCTAGCGGCGCGGGGGGTACCAATAATTCACCCCTCCACTTT. Its translation: CSASGAGGTNNSPLHF. The rearrangement uses TRBV20-1 and TRBJ1-6, with D tentatively TRBD1 (5 bases). CDR3 length: 16 residues. Trimming stripped 3 bases from V and 5 bases from J, with 17 bases between. Looked up from germline, CDR1 is DFQATT and CDR2 is SNEGSKA (reference sequence).

This clone has more than one count but fewer than ten. Other DNA sequences of this sample code for an identical CDR3. The rearrangement uses TRBV6-1 and TRBJ2-3; the match to TRBD1 covers 11 bases. CDR3 size: 14 residues. Germline lookup yields CDR1 MNHNS and CDR2 SASEGT. After removal of 3 bases from V and 4 bases from J, the junction contained 0 bases not matched to a gene. CDR3 sequence reads: CASSEGQGADTQYF. In nucleotides, the CDR3 is TGTGCCAGCAGTGAGGGACAGGGGGCAGATACGCAGTATTTT.

This clone occurred many times. The chain employs TRBV30 and TRBJ1-5, with a tentative D call TRBD1 (6 bases). The CDR3 length is 14 residues. Per germline, CDR1 GTSNPN and CDR2 SVGIG (reference sequence). The germline V and J ends were trimmed by 2 bases and 11 bases, with 19 bases remaining between them. This CDR3 is CAWSKSGGSTTQHF. CDR3 nucleotides: TGTGCCTGGAGTAAGTCGGGGGGCTCAACTACCCAGCATTTT. The entire variable domain, with the rest obtained from reference TRBV30 and TRBJ1-5, is as follows: SQTIHQWPATLVQPVGSPLSLECTVEGTSNPNLYWYRQAAGRGLQLLFYSVGIGQISSEVPQNLSASRPQDRQFILSSKKLLLSDSGFYLCAWSKSGGSTTQHFGDGTRLSIL.

In its sample, this clone was seen many times. One junction end does not reproduce the germline sequence, and a read error may be involved. This chain joins TRBV20-1 and TRBJ1-2, with 8 bases identical to TRBD1. Per the germline V gene, CDR1 is DFQATT and CDR2 is SNEGSKA (reference sequence). CDR3 length: 12 residues. The CDR3 protein is CSPRQGNYGYTF. CDR3 bases: TGCAGTCCTAGACAGGGGAACTATGGCTACACCTTC.

This clone was recorded at least ten times. The gene calls are TRBV6-1 and TRBJ2-2, with D perhaps TRBD1 (5 bases). Germline CDR1 and CDR2: MNHNS and SASEGT. The V end lost 5 bases, the J end lost 1 base, and 11 bases lay between the germline ends. The CDR3 runs 15 residues. CDR3 loop: CASSYAGQNTGELFF. CDR3 coding DNA: TGTGCCAGCAGTTACGCTGGACAGAACACCGGGGAGCTGTTTTTT.

This clone occurred many times. The rearrangement links TRBV5-1 to TRBJ2-2; D may be TRBD1 (6 bases). The V gene lost 0 bases and the J gene lost 6 bases, with 12 bases spanning the gap. CDR3 length: 15 amino acids. The germline V gene encodes CDR1 SGHRS and CDR2 YFSETQ. CDR3 sequence (DNA): TGCGCCAGCAGCTTGGCAACAGGGTGGCCCGGGGAGCTGTTTTTT. This encodes CASSLATGWPGELFF.

This rearrangement joins TRBV6-1 to TRBJ2-6; 14 bases align to TRBD2. V was pared by 11 bases and J by 0 bases, with 0 bases of the junction left unmatched. CDR3 size: 15 residues. The germline V gene has CDR1 MNHNS and CDR2 SASEGT. In DNA, the CDR3 is TGTGCCGGGACTAGCGGGAGCTCTGGGGCCAACGTCCTGACTTTC. This codes for CAGTSGSSGANVLTF.

V is TRBV27 and J is TRBJ2-7; D is ambiguous. Germline V gene data show CDR1 as MNHEY and CDR2 as SMNVEV (reference sequence). The CDR3 extends over 15 amino acids. The V and J ends lost 0 bases and 3 bases respectively, with 12 bases between them. CDR3 protein: CASSLSPRADYEQYF. CDR3 coding DNA: TGTGCCAGCAGTTTATCTCCTAGGGCTGACTACGAGCAGTACTTC.

The chain combines TRBV6-4 with TRBJ2-1, with 9 bases fitting TRBD2. The CDR3 runs 15 residues. Germline V CDR1 and CDR2: MRHNA, SNTAGT. The V segment lost 3 bases and the J segment 0 bases; nucleotides outside the gene matches: 0. Here the CDR3 reads CASSERGGSYNEQFF. CDR3 coding DNA: TGTGCCAGCAGTGAGCGGGGGGGCTCCTACAATGAGCAGTTCTTC.

This clone has at least ten counts. The chain joins TRBV6-1 to TRBJ1-1, with D hard to call. V lost 7 bases and J lost 4, with 16 bases in between. The CDR3 is 14 amino acids. In germline, CDR1 is MNHNS, CDR2 SASEGT. This chain's CDR3 is CASTPTVWATEAFF. DNA of the CDR3: TGTGCCAGCACCCCTACGGTGTGGGCCACTGAAGCTTTCTTT.

This clone appeared a few times. The rearrangement joins TRBV6-2 or TRBV6-3 to TRBJ1-1; D unresolved. V was shortened by 2 bases and J by 0 bases, with 4 bases between the two germline ends. This CDR3 comprises 13 residues. Germline V gene sequence: CDR1 MNHEY, CDR2 SVGEGT. The CDR3 protein is CASSYGMNTEAFF. The CDR3 DNA is TGTGCCAGCAGTTACGGGATGAACACTGAAGCTTTCTTT.